The rows below give T cell receptor beta chains drawn from one sample of a study of T-cell memory formation after mild COVID-19. From the 5' RACE reads, TCRdb called clonotypes with MiXCR, one entry per CDR3 protein. In the table there are about 130,000 distinct CDR3 sequences, roughly 6% of which are singletons. The sample taken for sequencing was PBMCs or a T cell subset sorted from them (not recorded which). These receptors came from an adult woman who had mild COVID-19 (a few samples of this study predate the infection). Cell type and time point are not known. Both conserved end residues are part of each CDR3. Fields, in order: clone size, D gene, J gene, V gene, CDR3 DNA, CDR3 protein. D genes are given only for firm matches. Size values are once, few and many counts, or a class for expanded clones, and some rows have none.

abundance: few
d_gene: NA
j_gene: TRBJ2-5
v_gene: TRBV6-5
CDR3nt: TGTGCCAGCAGGAAGACCATCGGTCGGTCGGTTCAAGAGACCCAGTACTTC
CDR3aa: CASRKTIGRSVQETQYF

abundance: NA
d_gene: TRBD2
j_gene: TRBJ2-3
v_gene: TRBV19
CDR3nt: TGTGCCAGTAGTATTAAGGCGGGAGTAGGGGCAGATACGCAGTATTTT
CDR3aa: CASSIKAGVGADTQYF

abundance: few
d_gene: TRBD1
j_gene: TRBJ2-3
v_gene: TRBV7-2
CDR3nt: TGTGCCAGCAGCGCTCTTGTTGGACAGGGGGCTGCAGATACGCAGTATTTT
CDR3aa: CASSALVGQGAADTQYF

abundance: few
d_gene: TRBD1
j_gene: TRBJ2-7
v_gene: TRBV5-4
CDR3nt: TGTGCCAGCAGCTTAGCAGGGGGAATACTTTACGAGCAGTACTTC
CDR3aa: CASSLAGGILYEQYF

abundance: few
d_gene: NA
j_gene: TRBJ1-1
v_gene: TRBV5-6
CDR3nt: TGTGCCAGCAGCTTCGTTGACAAAGACACTGAAGCTTTCTTT
CDR3aa: CASSFVDKDTEAFF

abundance: many
d_gene: TRBD1
j_gene: TRBJ1-1
v_gene: TRBV7-9
CDR3nt: TGTGCCAGCAGCCCGCACACAGGGGGCACTGAAGCTTTCTTT
CDR3aa: CASSPHTGGTEAFF

abundance: NA
d_gene: NA
j_gene: TRBJ1-6
v_gene: TRBV4-2
CDR3nt: TGTGCCAGCAGCCAAGAGGGGACCTCAGGGAATTCACCCCTCCACTTT
CDR3aa: CASSQEGTSGNSPLHF

abundance: few
d_gene: NA
j_gene: TRBJ2-1
v_gene: TRBV2
CDR3nt: TGTGCCAGCAGCGCCGGGACGCGGGAGTTCTTC
CDR3aa: CASSAGTREFF

abundance: NA
d_gene: TRBD2
j_gene: TRBJ2-5
v_gene: TRBV20-1
CDR3nt: TGCAGTGCTACGGTAGCGGGGGGGTTAAAGACCCAGTACTTC
CDR3aa: CSATVAGGLKTQYF

abundance: few
d_gene: NA
j_gene: TRBJ1-1
v_gene: TRBV20-1
CDR3nt: TGCAGTGCAAAGGACGGCTCCATGAACACTGAAGCTTTCTTT
CDR3aa: CSAKDGSMNTEAFF

abundance: NA
d_gene: NA
j_gene: TRBJ1-1
v_gene: TRBV5-1
CDR3nt: TGCGCCAGCAGCCCACTCGCACAGAGGAACACTGAAGCTTTCTTT
CDR3aa: CASSPLAQRNTEAFF

abundance: many
d_gene: TRBD1
j_gene: TRBJ1-1
v_gene: TRBV4-1
CDR3nt: TGCGCCAGCAGCCAAGCCGGACAGGGGTTCACTGAAGCTTTCTTT
CDR3aa: CASSQAGQGFTEAFF

abundance: many
d_gene: TRBD1
j_gene: TRBJ2-1
v_gene: TRBV20-1
CDR3nt: TGCAGTGCTCGAGAGTACAGGGGGGTTTCGAATGAGCAGTTCTTC
CDR3aa: CSAREYRGVSNEQFF

abundance: NA
d_gene: TRBD1
j_gene: TRBJ2-4
v_gene: TRBV24-1
CDR3nt: TGTGCCACCAGTGACCCCAGACAGGGGGGCAACATTCAGTACTTC
CDR3aa: CATSDPRQGGNIQYF

abundance: NA
d_gene: NA
j_gene: TRBJ1-1
v_gene: TRBV6-2/TRBV6-3
CDR3nt: TGTGCCAGCAGTTACCCCCGGGGGGACATGAACACTGAAGCTTTCTTT
CDR3aa: CASSYPRGDMNTEAFF

abundance: NA
d_gene: TRBD1
j_gene: TRBJ1-1
v_gene: TRBV20-1
CDR3nt: TGCAGTGCGCGACGGACAGGCGCAAACACTGAAGCTTTCTTT
CDR3aa: CSARRTGANTEAFF

abundance: few
d_gene: NA
j_gene: TRBJ2-1
v_gene: TRBV5-6
CDR3nt: TGTGCCAGCAGCCGGGGATTTAGTGAGCAGTTCTTC
CDR3aa: CASSRGFSEQFF

abundance: many
d_gene: TRBD1
j_gene: TRBJ2-7
v_gene: TRBV12-3/TRBV12-4
CDR3nt: TGTGCCAGCAGTGGGGACAGGGGCTACGAGCAGTACTTC
CDR3aa: CASSGDRGYEQYF

abundance: few
d_gene: TRBD1
j_gene: TRBJ1-1
v_gene: TRBV5-1
CDR3nt: TGCGCCAGCAGCGAATGGGACAGTCGAATCAACACTGAAGCTTTCTTT
CDR3aa: CASSEWDSRINTEAFF

abundance: NA
d_gene: NA
j_gene: TRBJ1-1
v_gene: TRBV3-1
CDR3nt: TGTGCCAGCAGCCAAGAGGTACACCTAAACACTGAAGCTTTCTTT
CDR3aa: CASSQEVHLNTEAFF

abundance: few
d_gene: NA
j_gene: TRBJ2-1
v_gene: TRBV20-1
CDR3nt: TGCAGTGCTCGTACAGGCTTCGCAAGGAATGAGCAGTTCTTC
CDR3aa: CSARTGFARNEQFF

abundance: many
d_gene: NA
j_gene: TRBJ2-2
v_gene: TRBV20-1
CDR3nt: TGCAGTGCTAGAGGAGACAGCCACAACACCGGGGAGCTGTTTTTT
CDR3aa: CSARGDSHNTGELFF

abundance: few
d_gene: NA
j_gene: TRBJ1-6
v_gene: TRBV3-1
CDR3nt: TGTGCCAGCAGCCCCGGTGGCTCCTATAATTCACCCCTCCACTTT
CDR3aa: CASSPGGSYNSPLHF

abundance: NA
d_gene: NA
j_gene: TRBJ2-1
v_gene: TRBV9
CDR3nt: TGTGCCAGCAGCGTAGTAAACGGGGTCGAGCAGTTCTTC
CDR3aa: CASSVVNGVEQFF

abundance: few
d_gene: NA
j_gene: TRBJ2-5
v_gene: TRBV2
CDR3nt: TGTGCCAGCAGTGAGGGCGCGCAAGAGACCCAGTACTTC
CDR3aa: CASSEGAQETQYF

abundance: NA
d_gene: TRBD1
j_gene: TRBJ1-2
v_gene: TRBV10-1
CDR3nt: TGCGCCAGCAGTGAGCCCTACAGGGGGAGGACCTATGGCTACACCTTC
CDR3aa: CASSEPYRGRTYGYTF

abundance: many
d_gene: TRBD1
j_gene: TRBJ2-7
v_gene: TRBV4-1
CDR3nt: TGCGCCAGCAGCCGAGAGACAGGGGGCTACGAGCAGTACTTC
CDR3aa: CASSRETGGYEQYF

abundance: medium-sized
d_gene: NA
j_gene: TRBJ2-2
v_gene: TRBV9
CDR3nt: TGTGCCAGCACCCCTGTTCAGGGGGGGCTGGTCGGGGAGCTGTTTTTT
CDR3aa: CASTPVQGGLVGELFF

abundance: NA
d_gene: NA
j_gene: TRBJ1-5
v_gene: TRBV20-1
CDR3nt: TGCAGTGCTAGAGAAGGGTCAGGGAATCAGCCCCAGCATTTT
CDR3aa: CSAREGSGNQPQHF

abundance: many
d_gene: TRBD2
j_gene: TRBJ2-1
v_gene: TRBV5-5
CDR3nt: TGTGCCAGCAGCTTGGTTGTAGCTAGCGGGACCTACAATGAGCAGTTCTTC
CDR3aa: CASSLVVASGTYNEQFF

abundance: NA
d_gene: TRBD2
j_gene: TRBJ2-1
v_gene: TRBV5-4
CDR3nt: TGTGCCAGCAGCTTGGGAGGTCTAGCGGGGGCGAATGAGCAGTTCTTC
CDR3aa: CASSLGGLAGANEQFF

abundance: NA
d_gene: NA
j_gene: TRBJ1-2
v_gene: TRBV29-1
CDR3nt: TGCAGCGCCTTGGACAGATATTATGGCTACACCTTC
CDR3aa: CSALDRYYGYTF

abundance: NA
d_gene: TRBD2
j_gene: TRBJ2-3
v_gene: TRBV5-1
CDR3nt: TGCGCCAGCAGCTTGGTGGGGGGGGACGATACGCAGTATTTT
CDR3aa: CASSLVGGDDTQYF

abundance: many
d_gene: NA
j_gene: TRBJ2-3
v_gene: TRBV7-2
CDR3nt: TGTGCCACCACCAACCCAACAGATACGCAGTATTTT
CDR3aa: CATTNPTDTQYF

abundance: many
d_gene: NA
j_gene: TRBJ2-7
v_gene: TRBV20-1
CDR3nt: TGCAGTGCTAGTCTTCGCTACGAGCAGTACTTC
CDR3aa: CSASLRYEQYF

abundance: many
d_gene: NA
j_gene: TRBJ1-5
v_gene: TRBV5-1
CDR3nt: TGCGCCAGCAGCTTGGGCCAAGACAATCAGCCCCAGCATTTT
CDR3aa: CASSLGQDNQPQHF

abundance: few
d_gene: TRBD1
j_gene: TRBJ1-2
v_gene: TRBV5-1
CDR3nt: TGCGCCAGCAGCAACGGAACGGGGACAGGGTCCGGTGGCTACACCTTC
CDR3aa: CASSNGTGTGSGGYTF

abundance: few
d_gene: NA
j_gene: TRBJ2-5
v_gene: TRBV4-1
CDR3nt: TGCGCCAGCAGCCAACCCGTGCGGAAGGAGACCCAGTACTTC
CDR3aa: CASSQPVRKETQYF

abundance: NA
d_gene: TRBD1
j_gene: TRBJ2-7
v_gene: TRBV29-1
CDR3nt: TGCAGCGTTGGACAGGGGGCCTCTTACTACGAGCAGTACTTC
CDR3aa: CSVGQGASYYEQYF

abundance: few
d_gene: TRBD1
j_gene: TRBJ2-7
v_gene: TRBV24-1
CDR3nt: TGTGCCACCAGTGATGGACAGGGAGAGCAGTACTTC
CDR3aa: CATSDGQGEQYF

abundance: many
d_gene: NA
j_gene: TRBJ1-5
v_gene: TRBV7-9
CDR3nt: TGTGCCAGCAGCTTAGGAGGGATTCGAGCGGAGCCCCAGCATTTT
CDR3aa: CASSLGGIRAEPQHF

abundance: NA
d_gene: NA
j_gene: TRBJ2-5
v_gene: TRBV5-1
CDR3nt: TGCGCCAGCAGTCGGAGGATAGGGGAACAAGAGACCCAGTACTTC
CDR3aa: CASSRRIGEQETQYF

abundance: many
d_gene: NA
j_gene: TRBJ2-7
v_gene: TRBV20-1
CDR3nt: TGCAGTGCTAGAGATCTTGGACTCTCTGCCTACGAGCAGTACTTC
CDR3aa: CSARDLGLSAYEQYF

abundance: many
d_gene: NA
j_gene: TRBJ2-7
v_gene: TRBV20-1
CDR3nt: TGCAGTGCTAGAGATGCATACGAGCAGTACTTC
CDR3aa: CSARDAYEQYF

abundance: NA
d_gene: NA
j_gene: TRBJ2-3
v_gene: TRBV20-1
CDR3nt: TGCAGTACCACAGCGGGACACGGCACAGATACGCAGTATTTT
CDR3aa: CSTTAGHGTDTQYF